These T cell receptor beta chains were read from a single sample in a study of CD8+CD57+ T cells in acquired aplastic anemia. MiXCR, run by TCRdb on the reads, gives a single entry per CDR3 protein. The repertoire holds 150,000 to 200,000 distinct CDR3 sequences, with about half as singletons. The sequencing sample was made of sorted CD4+, CD8+, or CD8+CD57+ T cells (not recorded which) from PBMCs. Every receptor here comes from a human donor in good health. Both conserved end residues are part of each CDR3. Some rows mark clone size as missing; the rest say once, few, many or name a class of expanded clone.

NA	15	TRBV7-9	CASSFGTGNDQPQHF
few	12	TRBV20-1	CSARGYDNEQYF
NA	17	TRBV10-2	CASSEWAGQGATDTQYF
NA	15	TRBV14	CASSLTGEGWSPLHF
few	17	TRBV3-1	CASSPGGIGHPNYGYTF
many	13	TRBV7-2	CASSLFLGQPQHF
NA	13	TRBV29-1	CSVSGDAYNEQFF
NA	15	TRBV5-1	CASSMASGLQETQYF
many	13	TRBV19	CASSIDEVSEAFF
many	11	TRBV29-1	CSVGANTEAFF
many	14	TRBV6-2/TRBV6-3	CASSYSRIQETQYF
NA	13	TRBV20-1	CSAENRDTDTQYF
NA	15	TRBV19	CASSTRDREYNEQFF
many	15	TRBV2	CASRYRESSNQPQHF
NA	15	TRBV10-2	CASSESILAAYEQYF
NA	16	TRBV5-4	CASSLVQLTGGGEQFF
NA	14	TRBV2	CASRLGLGAYEQYF
NA	13	TRBV29-1	CSATAPGNYGYTF
NA	18	TRBV7-6	CASSFGTGPVTRGTEAFF
many	17	TRBV15	CATSRDALGTPSYEQYF
NA	12	TRBV29-1	CSVEGGGDRAFF
NA	15	TRBV5-8	CASSFWGQREEAQYF
many	12	TRBV7-6	CASNGGRDEQFF
NA	14	TRBV10-1	CARTGQTSSYEQYF
NA	12	TRBV29-1	CSVVGAAYEQYF
once	13	TRBV10-3	CAIKTAPGNTIYF